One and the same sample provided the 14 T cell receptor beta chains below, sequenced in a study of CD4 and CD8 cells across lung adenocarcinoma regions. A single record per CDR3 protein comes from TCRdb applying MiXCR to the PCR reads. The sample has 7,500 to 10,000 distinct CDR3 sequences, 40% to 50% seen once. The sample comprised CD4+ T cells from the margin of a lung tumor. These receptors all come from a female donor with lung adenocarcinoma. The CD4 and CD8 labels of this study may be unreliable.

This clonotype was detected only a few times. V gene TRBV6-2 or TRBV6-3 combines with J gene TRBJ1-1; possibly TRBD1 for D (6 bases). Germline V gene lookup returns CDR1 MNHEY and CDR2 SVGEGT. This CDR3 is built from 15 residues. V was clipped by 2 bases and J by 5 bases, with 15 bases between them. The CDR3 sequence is CASSYGGRRDTEAFF. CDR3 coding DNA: TGTGCCAGCAGTTACGGGGGGCGCAGGGATACTGAAGCTTTCTTT.

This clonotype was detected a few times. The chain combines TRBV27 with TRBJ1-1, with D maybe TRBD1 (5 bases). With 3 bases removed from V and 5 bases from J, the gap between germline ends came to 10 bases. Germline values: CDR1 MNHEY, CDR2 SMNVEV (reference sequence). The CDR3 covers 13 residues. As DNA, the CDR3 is TGTGCCAGCAGTTTCATCGGGGGGACTGAAGCTTTCTTT. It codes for CASSFIGGTEAFF.

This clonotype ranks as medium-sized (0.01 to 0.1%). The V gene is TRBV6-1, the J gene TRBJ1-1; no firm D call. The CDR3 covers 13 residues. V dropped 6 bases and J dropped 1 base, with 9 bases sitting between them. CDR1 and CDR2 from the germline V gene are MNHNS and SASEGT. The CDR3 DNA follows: TGTGCCAGCAGCCGGACGGAGAACACTGAAGCTTTCTTT. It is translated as CASSRTENTEAFF.

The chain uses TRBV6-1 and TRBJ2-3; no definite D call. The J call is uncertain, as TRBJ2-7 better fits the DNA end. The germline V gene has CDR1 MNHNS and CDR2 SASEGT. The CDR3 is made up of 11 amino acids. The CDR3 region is CASKVTDMQYF. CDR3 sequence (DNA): TGTGCCAGCAAGGTCACAGATATGCAGTACTTC.

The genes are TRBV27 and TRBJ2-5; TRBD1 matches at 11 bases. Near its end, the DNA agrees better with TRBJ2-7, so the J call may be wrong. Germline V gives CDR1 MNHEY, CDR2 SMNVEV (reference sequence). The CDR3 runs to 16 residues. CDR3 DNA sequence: TGTGCCAGCAGTTTGCCGGGACAGGGGGGGCCCAACGAGCAGTACTTC. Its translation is CASSLPGQGGPNEQYF.

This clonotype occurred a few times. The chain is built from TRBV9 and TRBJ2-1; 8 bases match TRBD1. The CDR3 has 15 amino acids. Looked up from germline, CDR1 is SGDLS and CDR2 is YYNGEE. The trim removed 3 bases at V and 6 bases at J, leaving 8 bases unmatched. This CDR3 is CASSAYGTGSNEQFF. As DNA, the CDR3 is TGTGCCAGCAGCGCTTACGGGACAGGCTCCAATGAGCAGTTCTTC.

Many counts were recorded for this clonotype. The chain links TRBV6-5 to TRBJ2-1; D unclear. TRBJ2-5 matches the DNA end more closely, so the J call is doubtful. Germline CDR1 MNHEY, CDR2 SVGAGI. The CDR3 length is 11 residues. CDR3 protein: CASFYLETQYF. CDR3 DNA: TGTGCCAGCTTTTACTTAGAGACCCAGTACTTC.

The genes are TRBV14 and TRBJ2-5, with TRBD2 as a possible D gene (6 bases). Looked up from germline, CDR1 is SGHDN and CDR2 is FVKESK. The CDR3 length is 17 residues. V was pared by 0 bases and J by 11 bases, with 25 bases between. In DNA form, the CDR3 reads TGTGCCAGCAGCCAAGATTACCTCGCTAGCGCCTTAGGGGAGCAGTACTTC. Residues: CASSQDYLASALGEQYF.

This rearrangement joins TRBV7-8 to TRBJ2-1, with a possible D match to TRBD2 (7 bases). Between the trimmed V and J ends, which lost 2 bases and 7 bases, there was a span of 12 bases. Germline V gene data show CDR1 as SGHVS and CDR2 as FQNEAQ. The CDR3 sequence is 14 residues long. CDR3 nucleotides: TGTGCCAGCAGCTTAAGGGGGGGGGGGAATGAGCAGTTCTTC. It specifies CASSLRGGGNEQFF.

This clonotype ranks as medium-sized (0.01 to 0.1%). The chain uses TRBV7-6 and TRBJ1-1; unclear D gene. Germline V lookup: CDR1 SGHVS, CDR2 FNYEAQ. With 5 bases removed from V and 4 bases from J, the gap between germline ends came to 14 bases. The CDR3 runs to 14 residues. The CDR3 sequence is CASSPGLHGTEAFF. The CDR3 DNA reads TGTGCCAGCAGCCCGGGCCTTCACGGCACTGAAGCTTTCTTT.

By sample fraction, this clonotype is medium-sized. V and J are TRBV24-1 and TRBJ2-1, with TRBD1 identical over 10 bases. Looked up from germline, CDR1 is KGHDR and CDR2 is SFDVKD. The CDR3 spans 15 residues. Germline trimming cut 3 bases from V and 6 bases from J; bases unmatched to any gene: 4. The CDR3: CATSDGGTGANEQFF. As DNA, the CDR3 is TGTGCCACCAGTGATGGGGGGACAGGGGCCAATGAGCAGTTCTTC.

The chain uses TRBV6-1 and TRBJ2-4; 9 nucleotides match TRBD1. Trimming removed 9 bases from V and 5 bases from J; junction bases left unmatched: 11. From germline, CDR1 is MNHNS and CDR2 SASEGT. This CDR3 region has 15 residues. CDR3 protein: CARGTGGRAQNIQYF. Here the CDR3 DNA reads TGTGCCAGGGGTACAGGGGGCCGTGCCCAAAACATTCAGTACTTC.

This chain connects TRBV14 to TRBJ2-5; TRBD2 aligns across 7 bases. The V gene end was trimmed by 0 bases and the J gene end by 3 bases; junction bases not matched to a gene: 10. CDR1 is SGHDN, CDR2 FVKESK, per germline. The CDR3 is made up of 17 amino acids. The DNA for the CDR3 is TGTGCCAGCAGCCAAGAGAAAGTCCAGGGACTAAAAGAGACCCAGTACTTC. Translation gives CASSQEKVQGLKETQYF.

CDR3 in amino acids: CASSQEMGSTDTQYF. DNA of the CDR3: TGTGCCAGCAGCCAAGAGATGGGGAGCACAGATACGCAGTATTTT. This chain links TRBV4-2 with TRBJ2-3, with D uncertain. The CDR3 has 15 amino acids. Trimming took 0 bases from V and 0 from J, leaving 7 bases between them. CDR1 and CDR2 (germline): LGHNA, YNFKEQ.